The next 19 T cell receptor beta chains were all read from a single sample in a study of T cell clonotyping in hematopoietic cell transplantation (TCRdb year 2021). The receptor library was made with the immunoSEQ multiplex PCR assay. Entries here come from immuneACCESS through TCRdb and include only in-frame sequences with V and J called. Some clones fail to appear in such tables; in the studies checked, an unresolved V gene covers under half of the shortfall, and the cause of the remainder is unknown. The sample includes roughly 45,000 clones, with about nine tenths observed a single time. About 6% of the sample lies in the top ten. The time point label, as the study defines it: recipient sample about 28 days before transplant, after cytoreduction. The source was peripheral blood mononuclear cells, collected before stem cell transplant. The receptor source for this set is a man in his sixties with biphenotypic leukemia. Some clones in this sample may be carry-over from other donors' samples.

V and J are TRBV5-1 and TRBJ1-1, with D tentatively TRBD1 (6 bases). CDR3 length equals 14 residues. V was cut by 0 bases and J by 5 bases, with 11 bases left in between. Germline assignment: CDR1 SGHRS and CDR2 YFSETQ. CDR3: CASSLGQGLTEAFF. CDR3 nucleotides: TGCGCCAGCAGCTTGGGGCAGGGGTTGACTGAAGCTTTCTTT.

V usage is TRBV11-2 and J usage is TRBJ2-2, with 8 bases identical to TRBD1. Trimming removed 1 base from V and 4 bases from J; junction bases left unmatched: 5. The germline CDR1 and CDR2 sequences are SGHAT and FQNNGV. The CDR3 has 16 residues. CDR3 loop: CASSLVPDRGTGELFF. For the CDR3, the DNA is TGTGCCAGCAGCTTAGTCCCTGACAGGGGCACCGGGGAGCTGTTTTTT.

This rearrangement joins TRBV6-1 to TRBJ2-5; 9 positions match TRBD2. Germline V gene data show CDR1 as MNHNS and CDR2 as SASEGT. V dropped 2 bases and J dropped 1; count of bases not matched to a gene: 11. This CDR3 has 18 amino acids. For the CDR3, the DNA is TGTGCCAGCAGTGAATTGGTGGGGCTAGCGGGACTCCAAGAGACCCAGTACTTC. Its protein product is CASSELVGLAGLQETQYF.

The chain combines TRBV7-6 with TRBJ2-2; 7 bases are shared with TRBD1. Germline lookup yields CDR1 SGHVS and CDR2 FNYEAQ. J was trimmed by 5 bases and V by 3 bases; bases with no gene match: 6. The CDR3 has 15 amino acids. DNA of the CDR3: TGTGCCAGCAGCTTGGGACAGTCGTGGACCGGGGAGCTGTTTTTT. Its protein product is CASSLGQSWTGELFF. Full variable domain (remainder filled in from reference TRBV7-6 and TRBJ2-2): GAGVSQSPRYKVTKRGQDVALRCDPISGHVSLYWYRQALGQGPEFLTYFNYEAQQDKSGLPNDRFSAERPEGSISTLTIQRTEQRDSAMYRCASSLGQSWTGELFFGEGSRLTVL.

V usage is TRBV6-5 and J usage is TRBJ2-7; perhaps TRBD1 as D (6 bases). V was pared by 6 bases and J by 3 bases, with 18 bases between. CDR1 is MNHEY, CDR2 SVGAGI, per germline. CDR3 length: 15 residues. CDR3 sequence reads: CASSRTYRAGYEQYF. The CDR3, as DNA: TGTGCCAGCAGCCGTACCTACAGGGCCGGCTACGAGCAGTACTTC.

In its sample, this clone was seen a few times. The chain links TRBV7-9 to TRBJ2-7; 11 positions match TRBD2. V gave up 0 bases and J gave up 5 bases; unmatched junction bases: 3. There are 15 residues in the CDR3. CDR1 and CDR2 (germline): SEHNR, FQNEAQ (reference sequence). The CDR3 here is CASSLALAGDNEQYF. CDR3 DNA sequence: TGTGCCAGCAGCTTAGCACTAGCGGGAGATAACGAGCAGTACTTC.

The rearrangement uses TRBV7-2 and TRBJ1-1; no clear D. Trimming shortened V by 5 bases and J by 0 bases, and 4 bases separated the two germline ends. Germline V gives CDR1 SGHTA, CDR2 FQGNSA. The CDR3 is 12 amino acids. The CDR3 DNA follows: TGTGCCAGCAGCCTTATGAACACTGAAGCTTTCTTT. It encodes CASSLMNTEAFF. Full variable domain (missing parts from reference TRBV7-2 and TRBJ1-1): GAGVSQSPSNKVTEKGKDVELRCDPISGHTALYWYRQSLGQGLEFLIYFQGNSAPDKSGLPSDRFSAERTGGSVSTLTIQRTQQEDSAVYLCASSLMNTEAFFGQGTRLTVV.

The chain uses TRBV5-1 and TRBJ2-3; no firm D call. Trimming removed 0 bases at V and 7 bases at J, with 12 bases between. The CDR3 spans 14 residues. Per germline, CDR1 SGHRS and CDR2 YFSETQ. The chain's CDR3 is CASSLAPRTNTQYF. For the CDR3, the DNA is TGCGCCAGCAGCTTGGCCCCGAGAACAAATACGCAGTATTTT.

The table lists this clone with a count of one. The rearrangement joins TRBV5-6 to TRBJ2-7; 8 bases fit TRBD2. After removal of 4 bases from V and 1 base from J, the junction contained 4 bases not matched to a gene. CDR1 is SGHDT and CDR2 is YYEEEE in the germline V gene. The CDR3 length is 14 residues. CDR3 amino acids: CASSIAGSSYEQYF. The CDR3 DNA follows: TGTGCCAGCAGCATAGCGGGATCTTCCTACGAGCAGTACTTC. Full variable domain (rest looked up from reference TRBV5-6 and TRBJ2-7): DAGVTQSPTHLIKTRGQQVTLRCSPKSGHDTVSWYQQALGQGPQFIFQYYEEEERQRGNFPDRFSGHQFPNYSSELNVNALLLGDSALYLCASSIAGSSYEQYFGPGTRLTVT.

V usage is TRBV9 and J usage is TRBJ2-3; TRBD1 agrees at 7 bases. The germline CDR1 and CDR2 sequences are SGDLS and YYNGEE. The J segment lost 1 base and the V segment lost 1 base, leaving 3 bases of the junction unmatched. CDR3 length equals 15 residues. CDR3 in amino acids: CASSVRGQRTDTQYF. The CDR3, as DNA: TGTGCCAGCAGCGTAAGGGGGCAGCGCACAGATACGCAGTATTTT.

The chain's CDR3 is CASSLEPGDMNTEAFF. The CDR3 DNA reads as TGCGCCAGCAGCTTGGAACCAGGAGACATGAACACTGAAGCTTTCTTT. The rearrangement uses TRBV5-1 and TRBJ1-1; D gene ambiguous. The CDR3 runs 16 residues. V lost 0 bases to trimming and J lost 0 bases, with 12 bases between them. Germline-derived CDR1 and CDR2 are SGHRS and YFSETQ.

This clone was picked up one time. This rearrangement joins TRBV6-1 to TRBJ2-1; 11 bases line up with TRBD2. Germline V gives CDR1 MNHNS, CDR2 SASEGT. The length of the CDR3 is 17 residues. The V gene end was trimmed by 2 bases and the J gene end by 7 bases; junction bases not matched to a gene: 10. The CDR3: CASSEWTSGPPWNEQFF. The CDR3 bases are TGTGCCAGCAGTGAATGGACTAGCGGGCCCCCTTGGAATGAGCAGTTCTTC.

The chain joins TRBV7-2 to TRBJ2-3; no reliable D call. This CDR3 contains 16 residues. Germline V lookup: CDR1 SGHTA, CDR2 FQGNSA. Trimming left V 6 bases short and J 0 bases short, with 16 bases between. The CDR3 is CASSHPQGQSTDTQYF. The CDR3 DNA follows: TGTGCCAGCAGTCACCCCCAAGGGCAGAGCACAGATACGCAGTATTTT.

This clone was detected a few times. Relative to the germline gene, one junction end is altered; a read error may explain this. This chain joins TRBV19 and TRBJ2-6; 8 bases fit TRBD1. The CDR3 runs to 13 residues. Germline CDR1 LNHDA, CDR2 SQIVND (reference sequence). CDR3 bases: TGTGCCAGTAGTATAGATGGGACAGGCCCTGTGGCTTTC. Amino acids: CASSIDGTGPVAF.

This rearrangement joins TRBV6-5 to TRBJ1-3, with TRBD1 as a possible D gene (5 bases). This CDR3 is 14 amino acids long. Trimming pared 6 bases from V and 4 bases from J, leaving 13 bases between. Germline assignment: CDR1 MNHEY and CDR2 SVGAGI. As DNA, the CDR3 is TGTGCCAGCAGGTCCCGGCAGGGAGGAAACACCATATATTTT. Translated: CASRSRQGGNTIYF.

The CDR3 bases are TGTGCCAGCAGCCTCCGGGACAACAATCAGCCCCAGCATTTT. Protein sequence: CASSLRDNNQPQHF. This rearrangement joins TRBV28 to TRBJ1-5; tentatively, D is TRBD1 (6 bases). The germline CDR1 and CDR2 sequences are MDHEN and SYDVKM. The CDR3 totals 14 residues. V lost 6 bases and J 3 bases, leaving 12 bases between the germline ends.

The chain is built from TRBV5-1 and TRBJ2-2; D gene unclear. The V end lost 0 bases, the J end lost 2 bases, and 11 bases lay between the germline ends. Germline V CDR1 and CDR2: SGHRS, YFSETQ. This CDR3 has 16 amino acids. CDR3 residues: CASSLGVTYNTGELFF. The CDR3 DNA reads TGCGCCAGCAGCTTGGGAGTGACATATAACACCGGGGAGCTGTTTTTT.

The CDR3 region has the DNA TGTGCCTGGAGACCCAGGGGTACAGATACGCAGTATTTT. Encoded protein: CAWRPRGTDTQYF. The chain links TRBV30 to TRBJ2-3; TRBD1 might be the D (6 bases). In germline, CDR1 is GTSNPN, CDR2 SVGIG (reference sequence). Deletions cut 3 bases from V and 3 bases from J, with 10 bases between. The CDR3 has 13 amino acids.

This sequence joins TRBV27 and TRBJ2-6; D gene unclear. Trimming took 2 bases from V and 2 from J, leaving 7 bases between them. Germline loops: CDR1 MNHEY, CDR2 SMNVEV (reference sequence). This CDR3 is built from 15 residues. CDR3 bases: TGTGCCAGCAGTTTAGGGCACCCTGGGGCCAACGTCCTGACTTTC. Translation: CASSLGHPGANVLTF.